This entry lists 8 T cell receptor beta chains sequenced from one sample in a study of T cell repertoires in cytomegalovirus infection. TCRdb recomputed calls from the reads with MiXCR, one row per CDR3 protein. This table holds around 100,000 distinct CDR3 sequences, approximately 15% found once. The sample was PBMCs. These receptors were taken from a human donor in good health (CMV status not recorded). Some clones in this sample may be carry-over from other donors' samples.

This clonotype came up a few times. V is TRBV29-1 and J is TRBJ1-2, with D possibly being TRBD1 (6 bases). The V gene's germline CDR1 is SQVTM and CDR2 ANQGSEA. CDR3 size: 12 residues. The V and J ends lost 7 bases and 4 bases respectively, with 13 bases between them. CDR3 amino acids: CSALQGRYGYTF. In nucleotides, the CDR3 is TGCAGCGCCCTACAGGGCCGCTATGGCTACACCTTC.

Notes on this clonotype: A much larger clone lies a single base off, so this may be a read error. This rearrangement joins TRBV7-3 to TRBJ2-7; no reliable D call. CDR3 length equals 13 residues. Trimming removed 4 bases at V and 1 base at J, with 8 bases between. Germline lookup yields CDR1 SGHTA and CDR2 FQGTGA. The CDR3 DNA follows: TGTGCCAGCAGCTATGTCAGATCCTACGAGCAGTACTTC. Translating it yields CASSYVRSYEQYF.

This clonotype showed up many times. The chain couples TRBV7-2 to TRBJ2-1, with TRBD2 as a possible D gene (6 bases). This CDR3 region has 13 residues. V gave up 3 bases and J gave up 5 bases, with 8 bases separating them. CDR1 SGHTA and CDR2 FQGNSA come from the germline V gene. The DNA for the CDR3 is TGTGCCAGCAGCTTCGCGGGGAACAATGAGCAGTTCTTC. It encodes CASSFAGNNEQFF.

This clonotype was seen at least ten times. Written as DNA, the CDR3 is TGTGCCAGCAGAGGGGCGAAGACTGAAGCTTTCTTT. It encodes CASRGAKTEAFF. This chain links TRBV7-3 with TRBJ1-1; tentative D call: TRBD1 (5 bases). The CDR3 sequence is 12 residues long. CDR1 is SGHTA and CDR2 is FQGTGA in the germline V gene. Trimming left V 6 bases short and J 5 bases short, with 10 bases between.

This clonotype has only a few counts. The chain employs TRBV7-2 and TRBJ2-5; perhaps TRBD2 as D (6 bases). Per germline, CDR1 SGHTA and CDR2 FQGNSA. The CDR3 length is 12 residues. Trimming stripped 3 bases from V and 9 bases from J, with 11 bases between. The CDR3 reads CASSFAGTAQYF. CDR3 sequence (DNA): TGTGCCAGCAGCTTTGCGGGGACGGCCCAGTACTTC.

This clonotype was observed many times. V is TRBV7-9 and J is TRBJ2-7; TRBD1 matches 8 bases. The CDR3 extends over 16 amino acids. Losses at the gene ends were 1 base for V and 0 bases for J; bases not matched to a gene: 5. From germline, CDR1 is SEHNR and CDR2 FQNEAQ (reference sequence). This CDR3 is CASSLVQGAVSYEQYF. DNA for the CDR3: TGTGCCAGCAGCTTAGTCCAGGGGGCCGTCTCCTACGAGCAGTACTTC.

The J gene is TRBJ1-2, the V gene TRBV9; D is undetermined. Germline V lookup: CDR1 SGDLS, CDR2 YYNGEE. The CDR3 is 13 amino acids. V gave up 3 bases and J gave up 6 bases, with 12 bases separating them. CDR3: CASSAQFEDGYTF. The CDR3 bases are TGTGCCAGCAGCGCCCAGTTCGAAGATGGCTACACCTTC.

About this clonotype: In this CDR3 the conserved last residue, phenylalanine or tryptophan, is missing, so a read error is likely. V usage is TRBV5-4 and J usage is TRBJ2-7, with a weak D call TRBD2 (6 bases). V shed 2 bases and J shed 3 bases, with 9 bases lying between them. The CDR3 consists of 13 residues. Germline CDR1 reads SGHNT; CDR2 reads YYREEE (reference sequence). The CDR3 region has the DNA TGTGCCAGCAGCTTTCCGGGAGACTACGAGCAGTACTCC. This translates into CASSFPGDYEQYS.